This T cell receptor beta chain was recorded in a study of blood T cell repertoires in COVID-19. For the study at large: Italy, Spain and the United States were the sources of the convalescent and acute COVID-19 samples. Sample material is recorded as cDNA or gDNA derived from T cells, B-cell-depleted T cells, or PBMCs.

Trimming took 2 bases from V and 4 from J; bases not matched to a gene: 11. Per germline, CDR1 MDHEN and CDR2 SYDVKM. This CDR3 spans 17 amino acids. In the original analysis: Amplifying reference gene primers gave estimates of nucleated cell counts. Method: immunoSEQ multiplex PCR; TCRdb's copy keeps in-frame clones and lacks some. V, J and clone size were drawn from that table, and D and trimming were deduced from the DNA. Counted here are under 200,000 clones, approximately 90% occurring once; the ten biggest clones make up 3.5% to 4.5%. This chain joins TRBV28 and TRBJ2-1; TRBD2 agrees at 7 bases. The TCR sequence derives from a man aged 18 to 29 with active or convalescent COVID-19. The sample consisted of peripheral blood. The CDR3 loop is CASSLGPLADDYNEQFF. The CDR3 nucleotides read TGTGCCAGCAGTTTAGGTCCTCTAGCGGACGATTACAATGAGCAGTTCTTC.